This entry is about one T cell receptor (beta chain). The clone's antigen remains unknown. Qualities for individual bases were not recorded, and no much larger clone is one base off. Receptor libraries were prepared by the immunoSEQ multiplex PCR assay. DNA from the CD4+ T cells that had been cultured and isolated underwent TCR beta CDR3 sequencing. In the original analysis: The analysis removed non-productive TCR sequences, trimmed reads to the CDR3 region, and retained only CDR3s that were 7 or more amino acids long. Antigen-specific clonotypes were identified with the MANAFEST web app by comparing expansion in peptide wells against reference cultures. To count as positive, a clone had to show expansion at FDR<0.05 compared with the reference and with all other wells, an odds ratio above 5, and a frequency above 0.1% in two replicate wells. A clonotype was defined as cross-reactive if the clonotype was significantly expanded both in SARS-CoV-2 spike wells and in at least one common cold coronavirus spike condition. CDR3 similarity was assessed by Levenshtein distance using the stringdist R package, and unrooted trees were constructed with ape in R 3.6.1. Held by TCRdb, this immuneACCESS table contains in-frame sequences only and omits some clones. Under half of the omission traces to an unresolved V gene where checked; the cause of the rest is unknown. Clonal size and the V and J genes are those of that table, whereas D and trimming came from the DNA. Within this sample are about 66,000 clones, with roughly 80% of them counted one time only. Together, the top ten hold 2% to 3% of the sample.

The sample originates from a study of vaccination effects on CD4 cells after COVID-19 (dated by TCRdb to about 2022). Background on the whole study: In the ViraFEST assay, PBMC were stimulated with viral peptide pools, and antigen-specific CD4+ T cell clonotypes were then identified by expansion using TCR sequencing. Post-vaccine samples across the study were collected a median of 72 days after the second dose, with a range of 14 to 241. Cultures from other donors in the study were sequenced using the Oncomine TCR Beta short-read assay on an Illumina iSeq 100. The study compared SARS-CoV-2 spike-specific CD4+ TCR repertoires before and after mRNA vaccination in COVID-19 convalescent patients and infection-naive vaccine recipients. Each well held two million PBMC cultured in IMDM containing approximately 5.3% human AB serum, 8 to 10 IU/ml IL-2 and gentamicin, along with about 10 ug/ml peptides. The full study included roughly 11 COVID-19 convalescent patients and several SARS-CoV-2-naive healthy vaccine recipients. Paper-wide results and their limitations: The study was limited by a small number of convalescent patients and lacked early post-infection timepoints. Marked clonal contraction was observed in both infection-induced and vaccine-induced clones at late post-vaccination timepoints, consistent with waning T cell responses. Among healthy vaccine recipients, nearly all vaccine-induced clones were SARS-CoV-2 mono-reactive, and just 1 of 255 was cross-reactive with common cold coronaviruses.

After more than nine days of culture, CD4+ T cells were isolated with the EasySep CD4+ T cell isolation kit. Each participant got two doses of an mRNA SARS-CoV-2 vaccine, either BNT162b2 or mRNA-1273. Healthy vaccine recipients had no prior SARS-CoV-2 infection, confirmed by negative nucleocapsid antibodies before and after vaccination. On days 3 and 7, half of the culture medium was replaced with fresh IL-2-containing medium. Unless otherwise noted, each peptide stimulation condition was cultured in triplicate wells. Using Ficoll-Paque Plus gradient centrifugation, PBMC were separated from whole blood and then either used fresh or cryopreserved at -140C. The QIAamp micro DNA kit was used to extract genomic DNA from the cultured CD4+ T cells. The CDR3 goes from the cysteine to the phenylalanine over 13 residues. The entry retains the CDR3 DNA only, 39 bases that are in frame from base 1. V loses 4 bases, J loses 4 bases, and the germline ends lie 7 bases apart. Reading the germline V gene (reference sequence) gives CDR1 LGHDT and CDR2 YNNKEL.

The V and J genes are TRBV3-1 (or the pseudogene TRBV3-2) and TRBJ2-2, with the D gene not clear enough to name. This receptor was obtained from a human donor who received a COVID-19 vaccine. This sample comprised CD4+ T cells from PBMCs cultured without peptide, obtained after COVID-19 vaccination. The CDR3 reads CASSPTSTGELFF. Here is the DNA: TGTGCCAGCAGCCCCACGAGCACCGGGGAGCTGTTTTTT.